This record looks at one T cell receptor beta chain sequence and its context. V lost 2 bases and J lost 5; bases outside the gene matches: 6. CDR1 and CDR2 (germline): GTSNPN, SVGIG (reference sequence). CDR3 length equals 14 residues. The data were obtained in a study of shared clonotypes between healthy human individuals. TCRdb's table, derived via immunoSEQ multiplex PCR, lists solely in-frame clones and lacks some. This sample has over 950,000 clones, with about 80% found just once. This TCR was sampled from a man aged 18 to 29 in good health. Some clones in this sample may be carry-over from other donors' samples. Sequences were obtained from memory CD4+ T cells from PBMCs. Sample subset: CD45RA-negative fraction. The rearrangement links TRBV30 to TRBJ1-3; 7 nucleotides line up with TRBD1. As DNA, the CDR3 is TGTGCCTGGAGTCCCCAGGGGGGACGAAACACCATATATTTT. Translation: CAWSPQGGRNTIYF.